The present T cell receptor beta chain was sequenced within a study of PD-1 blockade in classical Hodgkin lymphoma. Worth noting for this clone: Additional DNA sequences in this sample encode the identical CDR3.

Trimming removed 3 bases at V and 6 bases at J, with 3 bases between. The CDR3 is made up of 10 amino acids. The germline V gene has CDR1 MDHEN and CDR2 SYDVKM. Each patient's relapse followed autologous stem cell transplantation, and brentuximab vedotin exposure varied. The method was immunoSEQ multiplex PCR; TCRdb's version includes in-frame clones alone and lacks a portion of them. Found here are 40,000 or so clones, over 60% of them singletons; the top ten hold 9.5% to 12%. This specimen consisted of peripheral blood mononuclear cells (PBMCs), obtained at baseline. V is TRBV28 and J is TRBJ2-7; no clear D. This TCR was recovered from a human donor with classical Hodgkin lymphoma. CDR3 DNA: TGTGCCAGCAGTTTGGGCGAGCAGTACTTC. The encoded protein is CASSLGEQYF.